A few counts support the clone carrying this T cell receptor (beta chain). Its cognate antigen is unknown. The sample providers were healthy Caucasian people from Russia, aged about 6 to 95. This specimen comes from a study of blood T cells in healthy people across ages. Overall study findings and caveats: Researchers deemed the diversity estimates from one million T cells underestimates.

Alongside a J-beta primer mix, a sample-barcoded 5' primer served in a second PCR lasting about 7 to 12 cycles. At least 3 million CDR3-containing paired-end reads were obtained per sample. From the 5' RACE reads, TCRdb called clonotypes with MiXCR, one entry per CDR3 protein. This table holds approximately 680,000 distinct CDR3 sequences, about 32% found once. The clonotype comes from a woman of 80 years or more in good health. The sequencing sample was made of blood.

CDR3 amino acids: CASNRASGTYEQYF. Written as DNA, the CDR3 is TGTGCCAGCAACCGGGCTAGCGGAACCTACGAGCAGTACTTC. The rearrangement joins TRBV28 to TRBJ2-7; the match to TRBD2 covers 7 bases. The germline gives CDR1 MDHEN, CDR2 SYDVKM. The CDR3 contains 14 residues. V was pared by 7 bases and J by 2 bases, with 8 bases of the junction left unmatched. Based on the CDR3 plus reference TRBV28 and TRBJ2-7, the full variable domain is DVKVTQSSRYLVKRTGEKVFLECVQDMDHENMFWYRQDPGLGLRLIYFSYDVKMKEKGDIPEGYSVSREKKERFSLILESASTNQTSMYLCASNRASGTYEQYFGPGTRLTVT.